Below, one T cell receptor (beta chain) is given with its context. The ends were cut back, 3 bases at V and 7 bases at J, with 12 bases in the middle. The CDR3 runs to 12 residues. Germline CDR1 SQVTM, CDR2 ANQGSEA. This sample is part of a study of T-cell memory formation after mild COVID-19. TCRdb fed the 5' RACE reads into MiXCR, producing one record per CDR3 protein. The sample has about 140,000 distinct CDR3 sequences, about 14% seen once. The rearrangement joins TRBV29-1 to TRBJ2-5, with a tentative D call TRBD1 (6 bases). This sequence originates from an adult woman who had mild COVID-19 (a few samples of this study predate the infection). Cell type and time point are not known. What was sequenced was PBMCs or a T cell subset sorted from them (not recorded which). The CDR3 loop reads CSVEGLRGTQYF. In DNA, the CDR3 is TGCAGCGTTGAGGGCCTCAGGGGGACCCAGTACTTC.